This T cell receptor (beta chain) was sequenced in a study of T cell responses to AZD1222 COVID-19 vaccine. Assay: immunoSEQ multiplex PCR; the TCRdb copy retains only in-frame clones and omits some. The table shows about 73,000 clones, with approximately 88% occurring only once. Trimming removed 0 bases from V and 7 bases from J, with 14 bases in between. CDR1 SGDLS and CDR2 YYNGEE come from the germline V gene. The CDR3 runs to 14 residues. Sequenced material: peripheral blood, taken on day 0 of AZD1222 vaccination. V gene TRBV9 combines with J gene TRBJ2-7; possible D gene TRBD2, 5 bases. The source is an adult in good health. CDR3 protein: CASSVAPGTREQYF. As DNA, the CDR3 is TGTGCCAGCAGCGTAGCTCCGGGCACTAGAGAGCAGTACTTC. The whole variable domain, remainder taken from reference TRBV9 and TRBJ2-7, is DSGVTQTPKHLITATGQRVTLRCSPRSGDLSVYWYQQSLDQGLQFLIQYYNGEERAKGNILERFSAQQFPDLHSELNLSSLELGDSALYFCASSVAPGTREQYFGPGTRLTVT.